The entry below gives a single TCR beta chain sequence along with its context. Its antigen is unidentified. The assay was immunoSEQ multiplex PCR, and TCRdb's table has in-frame clones only and misses some. The table records around 99,000 clones, about four fifths of them present only once. Patients all relapsed after autologous stem cell transplantation, and there was variation in brentuximab vedotin exposure. Best responses included complete response and partial response; otherwise, the best response was progressive disease. The source of the sample is a study of PD-1 blockade in classical Hodgkin lymphoma. Study-wide results and limits: While CD8+ TCR diversity did not rise significantly by C4D1, CD4+ TCR diversity did. Patients with an early start, nivolumab under 1 year after ASCT, were excluded. At baseline, newly diagnosed patients reportedly showed less TCR diversity than healthy donors.

From germline, CDR1 is SGHAT and CDR2 FQNNGV. This CDR3 comprises 15 residues. Unmatched junction bases numbered 6, after V lost 5 bases and J lost 4 bases. The chain links TRBV11-2 to TRBJ2-2, with TRBD2 matching 8 bases. Sequences were derived from peripheral blood mononuclear cells (PBMCs), sampled before the second cycle of nivolumab. This receptor was identified in a human donor with classical Hodgkin lymphoma. The CDR3 loop is CASSPRLASTGELFF. The CDR3 bases are TGTGCCAGCAGCCCTCGACTAGCGAGCACCGGGGAGCTGTTTTTT.